This T cell receptor beta chain was recovered during a study of neurological immune-mediated disorders. TCRdb re-called the 5' RACE reads with MiXCR, one entry per CDR3 protein. The table records around 30,000 distinct CDR3 sequences, around 1.5% of them present only once. V was trimmed by 1 base and J by 0 bases, leaving 15 bases between them. The CDR3 is made up of 17 amino acids. Germline CDR1 and CDR2: WSHSY and SAAADI. This clonotype was counted at least ten times. Its target is not known. Study-level findings and limits: Among 34 multiple sclerosis patients, 18 had repertoires that phylogenetic grouping placed in one related-CDR3 cluster, a possible signature.

Sequencing was done on a sample of PBMCs. This chain links TRBV10-2 with TRBJ1-2; D gene unclear. The TCR sequence derives from a woman aged 25 to 39 with multiple sclerosis. CDR3 region: CASSEFRTAKPNYGYTF. The CDR3 DNA reads TGCGCCAGCAGTGAGTTTAGGACTGCGAAACCTAACTATGGCTACACCTTC.